This TCR beta chain originates from a study of blood T cell repertoires in COVID-19. Overall study: From the United States, Italy and Spain came samples of acute and convalescent COVID-19. Nucleic acid was either cDNA or gDNA, and it came from T cells, B-cell-depleted T cells, or PBMCs.

Germline V gene sequence: CDR1 LGHNA, CDR2 YNFKEQ. CDR3 length: 15 amino acids. V was trimmed by 1 base and J by 4 bases, leaving 13 bases between them. Clones were read by immunoSEQ multiplex PCR, and TCRdb kept only the in-frame ones, dropping some. The table lists 97,000 or so clones, roughly 84% of them singletons, with less than 5% in the top ten. Material for sequencing was peripheral blood. The chain has TRBV4-2 and TRBJ1-2, with D maybe TRBD1 (5 bases). This sequence originates from a human donor in a cohort sampled during active COVID-19. CDR3 nucleotides: TGTGCCAGCAGCCAAGCGACAGTCGGCTTCTATGGCTACACCTTC. It is translated as CASSQATVGFYGYTF.